This TCR beta chain was captured in a study of T-cell memory formation after mild COVID-19. Looking at the study overall: Largely donor-specific TCR clusters were found.

TCRdb re-called the 5' RACE reads through MiXCR, storing one row per CDR3 protein. The sample includes a few hundred thousand distinct CDR3 sequences, 25% of them seen just once. About this clonotype: What it binds is unknown.

Germline values: CDR1 MGHDK, CDR2 SYGVNS. This CDR3 is built from 19 residues. The V gene end was trimmed by 4 bases and the J gene end by 1 base; junction bases not matched to a gene: 18. Study observations and caveats: Memory cells collected pre-infection included some clones that later responded, suggesting cross-reactive memory joined. Largely, contracting CD4+ clones fell within CM and EM, and contracting CD8+ clones within EMRA. Among clones contracting day 15 to 85, CD4/CD8 was balanced, whereas later expanders leaned CD4+.

The chain carries TRBV25-1 and TRBJ2-5; 7 positions match TRBD2. Material for sequencing was PBMCs or a T cell subset sorted from them (not recorded which). The receptor was derived from an adult woman who had mild COVID-19 (a few samples of this study predate the infection). Cell type and time point are not known. In DNA, the CDR3 is TGTGCCAGCAGTGGGCGAGCAGGGCCTAGGTCTAGCGGCCAAGAGACCCAGTACTTC. Its protein is CASSGRAGPRSSGQETQYF.